This T cell receptor beta chain was sequenced for a study of breast tumors, draining lymph nodes, adjacent tissues. TCRdb re-derived calls from the multiplex PCR reads in MiXCR, one entry per CDR3 protein. Among about 200,000 distinct CDR3 sequences listed, about 32% were seen once. Study results and limitations: Tumors had less TCR diversity than lymph nodes, more than nontumor tissue. Luminal-like breast cancer showed significantly higher tumor–nontumor repertoire similarity than basal-like.

Breast cancer patients provided tissue from their axillary draining lymph nodes. Notes on this clonotype: Its specificity is unknown. Given the absence of the conserved phenylalanine or tryptophan at the CDR3 end, a read error is likely. The DNA is left out, because the CDR3 cannot be placed on it with certainty; the CDR3 is given as TCRdb lists it.

Germline assignment: CDR1 LGHDT and CDR2 YNNKEL (reference sequence). Ends included, the CDR3 has 9 residues. Sequencing used axillary lymph node tissue. This rearrangement joins TRBV3-1 to TRBJ2-7; the DNA was not used to check the table's D call, TRBD1. This receptor was identified in a female donor with breast cancer. Some clones in this sample may be carry-over from other donors' samples. CDR3 sequence: CASSPRFGG.